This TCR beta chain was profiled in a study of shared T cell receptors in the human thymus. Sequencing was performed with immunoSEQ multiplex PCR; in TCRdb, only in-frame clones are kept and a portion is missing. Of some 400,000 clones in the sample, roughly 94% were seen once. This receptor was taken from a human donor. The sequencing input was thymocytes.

In DNA, the CDR3 is TGTGCCAGCAGTTTATTCCTCGGCCCGGACGGACACTATGGCTACACCTTC. Its protein product is CASSLFLGPDGHYGYTF. The genes are TRBV28 and TRBJ1-2; unclear D gene. The CDR3 totals 17 residues. The V gene lost 1 base and the J gene lost 3 bases, with 18 bases spanning the gap. The germline V gene has CDR1 MDHEN and CDR2 SYDVKM.